The 2 T cell receptor beta chains below all came from one sample that was sequenced in a study of blood T cell repertoires in COVID-19. TCRdb keeps only in-frame clones here, not all; method: immunoSEQ multiplex PCR. The profile covers hundreds of thousands of clones, with 75% to 85% appearing a single time and around 7% taken by the ten largest. Sequencing was done on a sample of peripheral blood. These receptors came from a woman older than 75 with COVID-19, enrolled during active disease.

The gene calls are TRBV6-6 and TRBJ2-3; D might be TRBD2 (6 bases). CDR1 and CDR2 from the germline V gene are MNHNY and SVGAGI (reference sequence). This CDR3 region has 15 residues. V gave up 6 bases and J gave up 0 bases, with 13 bases separating them. DNA for the CDR3: TGTGCCAGCAGCCCTGAGGGGACTAGCACAGATACGCAGTATTTT. It encodes CASSPEGTSTDTQYF.

CDR3 amino acids: CASSPRGPNYGYTF. Here the CDR3 DNA reads TGTGCCAGCAGCCCTCGGGGTCCTAACTATGGCTACACCTTC. The chain uses TRBV5-6 and TRBJ1-2, with D uncertain. The CDR3 consists of 14 residues. The V end was cut by 4 bases, the J end by 0 bases, with 10 bases between. The V gene's germline CDR1 is SGHDT and CDR2 YYEEEE.